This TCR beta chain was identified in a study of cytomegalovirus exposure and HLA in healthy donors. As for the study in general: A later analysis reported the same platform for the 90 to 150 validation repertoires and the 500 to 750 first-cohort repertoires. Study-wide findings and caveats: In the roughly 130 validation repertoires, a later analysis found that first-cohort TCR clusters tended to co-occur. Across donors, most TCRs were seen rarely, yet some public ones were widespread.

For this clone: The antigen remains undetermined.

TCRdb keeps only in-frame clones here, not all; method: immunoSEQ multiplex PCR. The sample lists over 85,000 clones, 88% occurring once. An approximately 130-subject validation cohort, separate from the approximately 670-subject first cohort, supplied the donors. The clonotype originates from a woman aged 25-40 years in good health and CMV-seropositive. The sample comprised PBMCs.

Written as DNA, the CDR3 is TGTGCCAGTAGTAGATCAAACAGGGCTGGCTACGGCAATGAGCAGTTCTTC. Protein: CASSRSNRAGYGNEQFF. The chain couples TRBV19 to TRBJ2-1, with TRBD1 as a possible D gene (6 bases). Germline CDR1 LNHDA, CDR2 SQIVND (reference sequence). The V gene lost 4 bases and the J gene lost 6 bases, with 22 bases spanning the gap. The length of the CDR3 is 17 residues.